The rows below give T cell receptor beta chains drawn from one sample of a study of control samples from healthy donors and cancer patients. The data were produced by immunoSEQ multiplex PCR, yet TCRdb's version contains in-frame clones alone and is incomplete. The table lists roughly 130,000 clones, roughly 90% of them singletons. Specimen: blood. The receptors here all came from a man younger than 30 in good health. The CDR3 runs from the conserved cysteine through the conserved F or W. The D gene is left open where the match is weak. Clone size is given for some rows only: seen once, a few or many times, or a class if the clone is expanded.

clone size: NA
V gene: TRBV15
D gene: NA
J gene: TRBJ1-3
CDR3 DNA: TGTGCCACCAGCAGACTCACAGGGAAAGACACCATATATTTT
CDR3 protein: CATSRLTGKDTIYF

clone size: few
V gene: TRBV10-3
D gene: TRBD2
J gene: TRBJ2-3
CDR3 DNA: TGTGCCATCAGTATTGGGACTAGCGGACTCACAGATACGCAGTATTTT
CDR3 protein: CAISIGTSGLTDTQYF

clone size: NA
V gene: TRBV12-3/TRBV12-4
D gene: NA
J gene: TRBJ2-3
CDR3 DNA: TGTGCCAGCAGTGTCCCGGGCACAGATACGCAGTATTTT
CDR3 protein: CASSVPGTDTQYF

clone size: NA
V gene: TRBV11-3
D gene: NA
J gene: TRBJ2-1
CDR3 DNA: TGTGCCAGCAGCCCTCAGGTGTACAATGAGCAGTTCTTC
CDR3 protein: CASSPQVYNEQFF

clone size: once
V gene: TRBV27
D gene: TRBD1
J gene: TRBJ1-2
CDR3 DNA: TGTGCCAGCAGTTTAACAGGGGGAAGTGGCTACACCTTC
CDR3 protein: CASSLTGGSGYTF

clone size: NA
V gene: TRBV5-1
D gene: NA
J gene: TRBJ2-3
CDR3 DNA: TGCGCCAGCAGCTTGAGTAGCCTAGATACGCAGTATTTT
CDR3 protein: CASSLSSLDTQYF

clone size: once
V gene: TRBV5-1
D gene: NA
J gene: TRBJ1-3
CDR3 DNA: TGCGCCAGCGCTTCCACCTCCTCTGGAAACACCATATATTTT
CDR3 protein: CASASTSSGNTIYF

clone size: NA
V gene: TRBV7-9
D gene: NA
J gene: TRBJ2-7
CDR3 DNA: TGTGCCAGCAGCCGCGACTACACCTACGAGCAGTACTTC
CDR3 protein: CASSRDYTYEQYF

clone size: NA
V gene: TRBV2
D gene: NA
J gene: TRBJ2-1
CDR3 DNA: TGTGCCAGCAGCCGCGACGAGCCGGCCCCTGATGAGCAGTTCTTC
CDR3 protein: CASSRDEPAPDEQFF

clone size: NA
V gene: TRBV27
D gene: NA
J gene: TRBJ2-7
CDR3 DNA: TGTGCCAGCAGTTGGGCCGGTGGGGACGAGCAGTACTTC
CDR3 protein: CASSWAGGDEQYF

clone size: NA
V gene: TRBV3-1/TRBV3-2
D gene: TRBD1
J gene: TRBJ1-4
CDR3 DNA: TGTGCCAGCAGCCAACAGGGGGCTGATGGAAAACTGTTTTTT
CDR3 protein: CASSQQGADGKLFF

clone size: once
V gene: TRBV7-9
D gene: NA
J gene: TRBJ1-1
CDR3 DNA: TGTGCCAGCAGGACTGGGTACACTGAAGCTTTCTTT
CDR3 protein: CASRTGYTEAFF

clone size: NA
V gene: TRBV28
D gene: NA
J gene: TRBJ1-1
CDR3 DNA: TGTGCCAGCAGTTTAAGGGGGGGATTATACACTGAAGCTTTCTTT
CDR3 protein: CASSLRGGLYTEAFF

clone size: NA
V gene: TRBV7-2
D gene: NA
J gene: TRBJ1-1
CDR3 DNA: TGTGCCAGCAGCCCGAACCTGGGAGCTCTCGGCACTGAAGCTTTCTTT
CDR3 protein: CASSPNLGALGTEAFF

clone size: NA
V gene: TRBV4-1
D gene: NA
J gene: TRBJ1-5
CDR3 DNA: TGCGCCAGCAGCCAAGACGGAGTCGGTGATCAGCCCCAGCATTTT
CDR3 protein: CASSQDGVGDQPQHF

clone size: NA
V gene: TRBV18
D gene: TRBD1
J gene: TRBJ1-2
CDR3 DNA: TGTGCCAGCTCACCAGCGATCTCAGGACAGGGCAACTATGGCTACACCTTC
CDR3 protein: CASSPAISGQGNYGYTF

clone size: NA
V gene: TRBV5-1
D gene: NA
J gene: TRBJ1-4
CDR3 DNA: TGCGCCAGCAGCTTGGAGTTTGCTAATGAAAAACTGTTTTTT
CDR3 protein: CASSLEFANEKLFF

clone size: NA
V gene: TRBV7-3
D gene: TRBD1
J gene: TRBJ2-1
CDR3 DNA: TGTGCCAGCAGCTTATTCCCTTTACGACAGGGATCCTACAATGAGCAGTTCTTC
CDR3 protein: CASSLFPLRQGSYNEQFF

clone size: NA
V gene: TRBV11-2
D gene: NA
J gene: TRBJ2-7
CDR3 DNA: TGTGCCAGCAGCATTTCATACGAGCAGTACTTC
CDR3 protein: CASSISYEQYF

clone size: NA
V gene: TRBV2
D gene: NA
J gene: TRBJ2-7
CDR3 DNA: TGTGCCAGCATGCCCGGAACTTCCTACGAGCAGTACTTC
CDR3 protein: CASMPGTSYEQYF

clone size: NA
V gene: TRBV4-1
D gene: TRBD1
J gene: TRBJ1-3
CDR3 DNA: TGCGCCAGCACCCCCCTCGGGACAGAAGGAAACACCATATATTTT
CDR3 protein: CASTPLGTEGNTIYF

clone size: NA
V gene: TRBV11-2
D gene: NA
J gene: TRBJ1-4
CDR3 DNA: TGTGCCAGCAGCTTGGGATCTGGTGACGAAAAACTGTTTTTT
CDR3 protein: CASSLGSGDEKLFF

clone size: NA
V gene: TRBV6-6
D gene: NA
J gene: TRBJ1-5
CDR3 DNA: TGTGCCAGCAGTTACTCGAGCCAGCCCCAGCATTTT
CDR3 protein: CASSYSSQPQHF

clone size: NA
V gene: TRBV30
D gene: NA
J gene: TRBJ2-7
CDR3 DNA: TGTGCCTTCCTCCCCCAGGGGAAGGTCTACGAGCAGTACTTC
CDR3 protein: CAFLPQGKVYEQYF

clone size: NA
V gene: TRBV6-5
D gene: NA
J gene: TRBJ2-1
CDR3 DNA: TGTGCCAGCAGTCATCGACAGCACAATGAGCAGTTCTTC
CDR3 protein: CASSHRQHNEQFF

clone size: NA
V gene: TRBV29-1
D gene: NA
J gene: TRBJ1-1
CDR3 DNA: TGCAGCGCCGTGGCCGGCCTGAACACTGAAGCTTTCTTT
CDR3 protein: CSAVAGLNTEAFF

clone size: NA
V gene: TRBV5-4
D gene: NA
J gene: TRBJ1-6
CDR3 DNA: TGTGCCAGCAGCTTGTGGCAGGGTCATTCACCCCTCCACTTT
CDR3 protein: CASSLWQGHSPLHF

clone size: NA
V gene: TRBV9
D gene: NA
J gene: TRBJ1-4
CDR3 DNA: TGTGCCAGCAGCGTAGGGATCCGGGAAGGTGAAAAACTGTTTTTT
CDR3 protein: CASSVGIREGEKLFF